By sample fraction, the clone carrying this TCR beta chain is medium-sized. Antigen: not known. This sample is drawn from a study of liver allograft versus peripheral blood T cells. The wider study: Blood and transplanted-liver T cell receptor repertoires from recipients were compared. Study-wide results and limits: Within liver allografts, T cell receptor repertoires were reportedly different from those in peripheral blood.

The ends were cut back, 2 bases at V and 0 bases at J, with 10 bases in the middle. CDR1 and CDR2 (germline): SQVTM, ANQGSEA. The CDR3 totals 14 residues. TCRdb called the reads again in MiXCR, with one record for every CDR3 protein. In the table there are around 11,000 distinct CDR3 sequences, around 23% of which are singletons. This clonotype originated in a human patient who had a liver transplant. Some T cells may arise from the graft donor. The chain joins TRBV29-1 to TRBJ1-1; no reliable D call. The CDR3 nucleotides read TGCAGCGTTGAACACCGGCTTTTGAACACTGAAGCTTTCTTT. This codes for CSVEHRLLNTEAFF.